This entry concerns a single TCR beta chain. Antigen specificity is unknown. The sample comes from a study of OX40 agonist ivuxolimab in advanced cancers. This table comes from immunoSEQ multiplex PCR, and its TCRdb copy is limited to in-frame clones, with some not included. This table holds fewer than 95,000 clones, about 86% found once. Per germline, CDR1 MNHEY and CDR2 SMNVEV (reference sequence). The CDR3 spans 16 residues. Trimming removed 4 bases from V and 8 bases from J; junction bases left unmatched: 13. Notes on the study in general: Low normalized clonal expansion also occurred in some nonresponding patients.

This chain uses TRBV27 with TRBJ1-2; TRBD1 matches at 10 bases. The source material was CD4+ or CD8+ T cells sorted from blood, sampled in a trial of the OX40 agonist ivuxolimab. The TCR originated in an adult with an advanced solid tumor such as melanoma, head and neck, liver or kidney cancer. The CDR3 reads CASSSAVRDRGGGYTF. In DNA, the CDR3 is TGTGCCAGCAGTTCCGCCGTCCGGGACAGGGGAGGAGGCTACACCTTC.